Reported below is one T cell receptor (beta chain). The method was immunoSEQ multiplex PCR; TCRdb's version includes in-frame clones alone and lacks a portion of them. The profile shows about 300,000 clones, about nine tenths of them singletons. The sample originates from a study of blood T cell repertoires in COVID-19. Trimming pared 3 bases from V and 7 bases from J, leaving 17 bases between. The length of the CDR3 is 14 residues. Germline CDR1 SGHKS, CDR2 YYEKEE (reference sequence). Clinical history as reported by participants underpinned cohort assignment. This receptor was taken from a woman aged 18-29 years who had recovered from COVID-19. Sequencing was done on a sample of PBMCs or T cells enriched from blood (not recorded which). The chain employs TRBV5-5 and TRBJ2-7; possible D gene TRBD2, 6 bases. CDR3 region: CASSSWTGVWEQYF. DNA of the CDR3: TGTGCCAGCAGCTCCTGGACGGGAGTGTGGGAGCAGTACTTC.